Listed below are T cell receptor beta chains from one sample, sequenced in a study of response to subunit inactivated influenza vaccine. TCRdb fed the RT-PCR reads into MiXCR, producing one record per CDR3 protein. The sample carries under 850,000 distinct CDR3 sequences, 18% recorded once. The sequenced sample was PBMCs from blood, obtained 4 to 6 days after vaccination. Receptors were obtained from a man aged 45-65 years who received an inactivated influenza vaccine. Each CDR3 is given with its conserved first and last residue. D genes are given only for firm matches. Clone size appears in some rows only: once, few, many, or a class for an expanded clone.

TRBV7-3,many,TRBJ2-3,TRBD2,TGTGCCAGCAGCTTGGGCCTAGCGGGACAAGATACGCAGTATTTT,CASSLGLAGQDTQYF
TRBV30,.,TRBJ2-2,TRBD2,TGTGCCGAAAGACTAGCGGGGACCGGGGAGCTGTTTTTT,CAERLAGTGELFF
TRBV27,.,TRBJ1-2,TRBD1,TGTGCCAGCAGTGTCGGACAGGGAGGGGGCTATGGCTACACCTTC,CASSVGQGGGYGYTF
TRBV7-6,.,TRBJ2-5,.,TGTGCCAGCAGCTTAGTGAGGCCCGGGGCCTCGTTCGGTGAGACCCAGTACTTC,CASSLVRPGASFGETQYF
TRBV29-1,.,TRBJ2-7,TRBD2,TGCAGCGTTGACCGAGCGGGGCAGGGCGAGCAGTACTTC,CSVDRAGQGEQYF
TRBV12-3/TRBV12-4,many,TRBJ1-5,.,TGTGCCAGCAGTCCCGGGATAGGGCGTAACAATCAGCCCCAGCATTTT,CASSPGIGRNNQPQHF
TRBV20-1,.,TRBJ2-7,TRBD1,TGCAGTGCCCAGGGACAGGGCTACGAGCAGTACTTC,CSAQGQGYEQYF
TRBV10-3,few,TRBJ2-3,.,TGTGCCATCAGTGAGTCGACGGTACCCACAGATACGCAGTATTTT,CAISESTVPTDTQYF
TRBV12-3/TRBV12-4,once,TRBJ2-7,.,TGTGCCAGTGCCACCGGGACGGCCTACGAGCAGTACTTC,CASATGTAYEQYF
TRBV4-3,.,TRBJ2-5,.,TGCGCCAGCAGCCAGGCATTGGGAGGACAGCAAGAGACCCAGTACTTC,CASSQALGGQQETQYF
TRBV20-1,few,TRBJ2-1,TRBD2,TGCAGTGCTAAAACGCTAGCGGGAGCCCTTTTTAATGAGCAGTTCTTC,CSAKTLAGALFNEQFF
TRBV20-1,.,TRBJ2-7,.,TGCAGTGCTAGAGATCCTACGGGATTCTCCTACGAGCAGTACTTC,CSARDPTGFSYEQYF
TRBV7-2,few,TRBJ2-3,TRBD2,TGTGCCAGCAGCAGAACGACTAGCGGGTTTGATACGCAGTATTTT,CASSRTTSGFDTQYF
TRBV7-8,many,TRBJ2-1,.,TGTGCCAGCAGCCTGGGACTCTCGCTCCTTTACAATGAGCAGTTCTTC,CASSLGLSLLYNEQFF
TRBV15,few,TRBJ2-3,TRBD1,TGTGCCACCAGCAGAGATTTTTTGGGACAGGGCACAGATACGCAGTATTTT,CATSRDFLGQGTDTQYF
TRBV5-1,few,TRBJ2-4,.,TGCGCCAGCAGCTTGGATGGGCAGGGGATAGCCAAAAACATTCAGTACTTC,CASSLDGQGIAKNIQYF
TRBV5-1,.,TRBJ2-7,TRBD2,TGCGCCAGCAGCTTGGAAGCGGGTAGCGGGATAACCTACGAGCAGTACTTC,CASSLEAGSGITYEQYF
TRBV6-2/TRBV6-3,.,TRBJ2-7,.,TGTGCCAGCAGATCGGCGGAGGGGGGGTTGAATTCCTACGAGCAGTACTTC,CASRSAEGGLNSYEQYF
TRBV27,.,TRBJ1-4,.,TGTGCCAGCAGTTTCCAGGGTGAAAAACTGTTTTTT,CASSFQGEKLFF
TRBV2,.,TRBJ2-6,.,TGTGCCAGCAACAGGGACTCTGGGGCCAACGTCCTGACTTTC,CASNRDSGANVLTF
TRBV7-2,.,TRBJ2-3,.,TGTGCCAGCAGCTTTTTCCGATCCACAGATACGCAGTATTTT,CASSFFRSTDTQYF
TRBV30,.,TRBJ1-3,.,TGTGCCTGGGGATTCTTAGGACGGCCTAACACCATATATTTT,CAWGFLGRPNTIYF
TRBV6-2/TRBV6-3,.,TRBJ2-1,TRBD2,TGTGCCAGCAGTTCATTCCGTGGACTAGCGGGATTTAATGAGCAGTTCTTC,CASSSFRGLAGFNEQFF
TRBV24-1,.,TRBJ2-3,.,TGTGCCACCAGTGATTCCAACTACCTCCTAGCCACAGATACGCAGTATTTT,CATSDSNYLLATDTQYF
TRBV4-1,once,TRBJ2-6,.,TGCGCCAGCAGCCAACGTCCCGGGACGGGTCTATCCTCTGGGGCCAACGTCCTGACTTTC,CASSQRPGTGLSSGANVLTF
TRBV4-2,few,TRBJ2-2,TRBD1,TGTGCCAGCAGGGGGACAGGGAGCACCGGGGAGCTGTTTTTT,CASRGTGSTGELFF
TRBV6-5,.,TRBJ2-7,.,TGTGCCAGCAGTTACTCGAGATCGGGAGCATACGAGCAGTACTTC,CASSYSRSGAYEQYF
TRBV29-1,.,TRBJ1-1,TRBD1,TGCAGCGCAGCTCGGGACAGTTCGAACACTGAAGCTTTCTTT,CSAARDSSNTEAFF
TRBV4-1,few,TRBJ2-7,.,TGCGCCAGCAGCCAAGATCGTGGGGTCCGCGAGCAGTACTTC,CASSQDRGVREQYF
TRBV20-1,many,TRBJ2-3,TRBD2,TGCAGTGCTCGTACTAGCGGGAGGGCAGATACGCAGTATTTT,CSARTSGRADTQYF
TRBV7-7,few,TRBJ2-1,TRBD1,TGTGCTAGCAGCTTAGGAGACAGGGTATACAATGAGCAGTTCTTC,CASSLGDRVYNEQFF
TRBV12-3/TRBV12-4,few,TRBJ2-1,TRBD2,TGTGCCAGCAGTAATGGATCCGGGACTAGCTTTTACAATGAGCAGTTCTTC,CASSNGSGTSFYNEQFF
TRBV2,.,TRBJ2-1,.,TGTGCCAGCAGTGAAGCGACGGCTGGGAGCGGAGACCCTTTCAATGAGCAGTTCTTC,CASSEATAGSGDPFNEQFF
TRBV6-2/TRBV6-3,few,TRBJ1-2,.,TGTGCCAGCGGAGGGACACTCAACTATGGCTACACCTTC,CASGGTLNYGYTF
TRBV7-2,few,TRBJ2-7,TRBD2,TGTGCCAGCAGCTTAGCTGACCTAGCGGGATCCGTCGAGCAGTACTTC,CASSLADLAGSVEQYF
TRBV29-1,many,TRBJ2-1,TRBD2,TGCAGCGTTGAAGAGGGGGGACTAGCGGGAGAGCTTGAGCAGTTCTTC,CSVEEGGLAGELEQFF
TRBV11-2,few,TRBJ2-1,.,TGTGCCAGCAGCCATTGGAGGGGTGAGCAGTTCTTC,CASSHWRGEQFF
TRBV20-1,.,TRBJ2-3,.,TGCAGTTCCTCCCGAGAATTAGAGACAGATACGCAGTATTTT,CSSSRELETDTQYF
TRBV7-2,many,TRBJ1-5,.,TGTGCCAGCACCGATAGCAATCAGCCCCAGCATTTT,CASTDSNQPQHF
TRBV27,.,TRBJ2-7,.,TGTGCCAGCAGTATCGGACATACCTACGAGCAGTACTTC,CASSIGHTYEQYF
TRBV6-1,few,TRBJ2-2,.,TGTGCCAGCAAAGGAGGGACAGACTTCTACACCGGGGAGCTGTTTTTT,CASKGGTDFYTGELFF
TRBV20-1,.,TRBJ2-3,.,TGCAGTGCTAGAGGAGGGAGAAATTCAGATACGCAGTATTTT,CSARGGRNSDTQYF
TRBV6-6,few,TRBJ2-7,.,TGTGCCAGCAGTTACCCCCAAGCGGAGCAGTACTTC,CASSYPQAEQYF
TRBV29-1,few,TRBJ2-1,TRBD1,TGCAGCGTATATGACAGGGCCGACAATGAGCAGTTCTTC,CSVYDRADNEQFF
TRBV20-1,few,TRBJ2-1,.,TGCAGTGCTAGGTATGACAATGAGCAGTTCTTC,CSARYDNEQFF
TRBV29-1,many,TRBJ2-3,.,TGCAGCGTTGACGACAGAACAGATACGCAGTATTTT,CSVDDRTDTQYF
TRBV20-1,many,TRBJ2-7,TRBD1,TGCAGTGCTAGAGACCAGGACAGGCAATACGAGCAGTACTTC,CSARDQDRQYEQYF
TRBV6-2/TRBV6-3,.,TRBJ2-5,TRBD2,TGTGCCAGCAGCGGACTAGCGGCCTACCAAGAGACCCAGTACTTC,CASSGLAAYQETQYF
TRBV28,.,TRBJ2-7,.,TGTGCCAGCAGTTCAACTCCGGGACACGGTCCTTACGAGCAGTACTTC,CASSSTPGHGPYEQYF
TRBV9,few,TRBJ2-3,TRBD2,TGTGCCAGCAGCGTATTGCCGGGAGGGCCTCTTAGCACAGATACGCAGTATTTT,CASSVLPGGPLSTDTQYF
TRBV11-2,.,TRBJ1-1,.,TGTGCCAGCAGCACCCGTGGGGGGGAGAACACTGAAGCTTTCTTT,CASSTRGGENTEAFF